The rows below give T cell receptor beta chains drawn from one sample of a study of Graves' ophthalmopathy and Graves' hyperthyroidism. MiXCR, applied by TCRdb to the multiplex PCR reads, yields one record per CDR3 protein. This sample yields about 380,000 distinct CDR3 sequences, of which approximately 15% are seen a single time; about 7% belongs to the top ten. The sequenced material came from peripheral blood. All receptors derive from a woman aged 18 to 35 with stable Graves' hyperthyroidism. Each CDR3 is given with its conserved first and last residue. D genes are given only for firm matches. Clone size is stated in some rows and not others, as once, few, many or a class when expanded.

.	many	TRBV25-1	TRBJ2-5	TGTGCCAGCAGTGTTCCAGGGCAAGAGACCCAGTACTTC	CASSVPGQETQYF
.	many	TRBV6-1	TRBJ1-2	TGTGCCAGCACCAAACTGACAGACTATGGCTACACCTTC	CASTKLTDYGYTF
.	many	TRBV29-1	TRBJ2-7	TGCAGCGTTGCTAATGGCGACGGGCAGTACTTC	CSVANGDGQYF
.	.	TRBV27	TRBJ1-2	TGTGCCAGCAGTTTCCTCCCACGGGTGGGGGGAGGATATTCTGGCTACACCTTC	CASSFLPRVGGGYSGYTF
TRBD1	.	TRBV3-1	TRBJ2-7	TGTGCCAGCAGCCAAACGGGACAGGTTGCCTACGAGCAGTACTTC	CASSQTGQVAYEQYF
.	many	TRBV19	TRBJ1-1	TGTGCCAGTAGCCTACTAGCATGGGAAATGAACACTGAAGCTTTCTTT	CASSLLAWEMNTEAFF
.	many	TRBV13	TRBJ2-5	TGTGCCAGCAGCTTAAGAAGATTTCAAGAGACCCAGTACTTC	CASSLRRFQETQYF
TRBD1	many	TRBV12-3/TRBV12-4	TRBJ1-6	TGTGCCAGCAGGACAGGGGGAAATTCACCCCTCCACTTT	CASRTGGNSPLHF
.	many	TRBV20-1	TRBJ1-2	TGCAGTGCTAGAGCCCCTGAGTGGGGGGCGGATGGCTACACCTTC	CSARAPEWGADGYTF
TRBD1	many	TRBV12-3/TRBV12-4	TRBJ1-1	TGTGCCAGCAGCCCGACGACAGGGTTCGCTGAAGCTTTCTTT	CASSPTTGFAEAFF
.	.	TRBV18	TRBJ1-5	TGTGCCAGCTCACCTGTAGACTCCCTCCCGCCCCAGCATTTT	CASSPVDSLPPQHF
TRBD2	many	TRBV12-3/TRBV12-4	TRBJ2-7	TGTGCCAGCAGCATCAGGGAGGGTATGGACGAGCAGTACTTC	CASSIREGMDEQYF
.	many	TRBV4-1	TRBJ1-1	TGCGCCAGCAGCCAGGTCCAGGGCGGGGGCACTGAAGCTTTCTTT	CASSQVQGGGTEAFF
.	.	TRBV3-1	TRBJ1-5	TGTGCCAGCAGCCAAGACAGTTATAGCAATCAGCCCCAGCATTTT	CASSQDSYSNQPQHF
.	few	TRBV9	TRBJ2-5	TGTGCCAGCAGCGTAGATGCACTCCCGGCGGAGACCCAGTACTTC	CASSVDALPAETQYF
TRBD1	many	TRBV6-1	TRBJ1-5	TGTGCCACCCACAGGGGAATAGGCAATCAGCCCCAGCATTTT	CATHRGIGNQPQHF
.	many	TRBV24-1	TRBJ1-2	TGTGCCACCAGTGATTCGACCTACCGCGGTGGCTACACCTTC	CATSDSTYRGGYTF
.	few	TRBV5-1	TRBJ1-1	TGCGCCAGCAACCATCCCGGCGGGGGCACTGAAGCTTTCTTT	CASNHPGGGTEAFF
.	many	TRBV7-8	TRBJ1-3	TGTGCCAGCAGCTCCTTAAGGGGGAACACCATATATTTT	CASSSLRGNTIYF
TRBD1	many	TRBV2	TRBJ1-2	TGTGCCAGCGGATATGACAGGGGCTCAAACTATGGCTACACCTTC	CASGYDRGSNYGYTF
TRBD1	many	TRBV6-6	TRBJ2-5	TGTGCCAGCAGGACGTGGGCAGGGGGCGCAGAGACCCAGTACTTC	CASRTWAGGAETQYF
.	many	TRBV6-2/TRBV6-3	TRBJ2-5	TGTGCCAGCAGTTATCTCCGAGTGTGGCAGACCCAGTACTTC	CASSYLRVWQTQYF
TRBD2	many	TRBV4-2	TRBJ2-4	TGTGCCAGCAGCCAAGATGGGACGGGGGGTCCCGAAAACATTCAGTACTTC	CASSQDGTGGPENIQYF
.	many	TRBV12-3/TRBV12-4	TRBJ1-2	TGTGCCAGCAGTTTGCTGGGGAACTATGGCTACACCTTC	CASSLLGNYGYTF
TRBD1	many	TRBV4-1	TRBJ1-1	TGCGCCAGCAGTCACAGGGGGAGGAACACTGAAGCTTTCTTT	CASSHRGRNTEAFF
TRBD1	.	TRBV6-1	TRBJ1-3	TGTGCCAGCAGTCGGGACAGGGACTCTGGAAACACCATATATTTT	CASSRDRDSGNTIYF
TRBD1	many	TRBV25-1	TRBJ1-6	TGTGCCACCTCCGGGACAGGGGGTTCACCCCTCCACTTT	CATSGTGGSPLHF
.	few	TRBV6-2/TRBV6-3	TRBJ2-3	TGTGCCAGCAGTTACTCGGGAATCGGTACGCAGTATTTT	CASSYSGIGTQYF
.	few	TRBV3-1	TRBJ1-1	TGTGCCAGCAGCCTCCACCCGGGACTAGATGCTTTCTTT	CASSLHPGLDAFF
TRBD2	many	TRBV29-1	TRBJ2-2	TGCAGCGTTCCGGTCGGGAGGACCGGGGAGCTGTTTTTT	CSVPVGRTGELFF
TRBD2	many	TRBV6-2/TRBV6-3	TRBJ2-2	TGTGCCAGCAGCCCTGCCAGCGGGGGGTACACCGGGGAGCTGTTTTTT	CASSPASGGYTGELFF
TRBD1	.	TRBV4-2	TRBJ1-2	TGTGCCAGCAGCCAGGGGGGACAGGGGGACGTTTATGGCTACACCTTC	CASSQGGQGDVYGYTF
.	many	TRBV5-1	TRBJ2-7	TGCGCCAGCAGCTTGGGTCACCACTGGGACGAGCAGTACTTC	CASSLGHHWDEQYF
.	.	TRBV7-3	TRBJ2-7	TGTGCCAGCAGCTCGGGACCGAAAGCCTACGAGCAGTACTTC	CASSSGPKAYEQYF
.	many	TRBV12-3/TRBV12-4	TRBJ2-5	TGTGCCAGCAGGGGTCGGGGGCGAATTTCAGAGACCCAGTACTTC	CASRGRGRISETQYF
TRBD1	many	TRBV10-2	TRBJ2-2	TGCGCCACCTGGGACAGCACCGGGGAGCTGTTTTTT	CATWDSTGELFF
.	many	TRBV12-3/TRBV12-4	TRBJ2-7	TGTGCCAGCGCCGGACCCTCCTACGAGCAGTACTTC	CASAGPSYEQYF
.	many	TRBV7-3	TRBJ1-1	TGTGCCAGCAGCTTAAGAGCCCGGAACACTGAAGCTTTCTTT	CASSLRARNTEAFF
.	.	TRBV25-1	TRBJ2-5	TGTGCCAGCAGTGAATGGGGGGGCAGGGGAGAGACCCAGTACTTC	CASSEWGGRGETQYF
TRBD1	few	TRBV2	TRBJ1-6	TGTGCCAGCAGCCGGGACAGGACTATGTCCTATAATTCACCCCTCCACTTT	CASSRDRTMSYNSPLHF